The rows below give T cell receptor beta chains drawn from one sample of a study of OX40 agonist ivuxolimab in advanced cancers. Libraries were prepared by immunoSEQ multiplex PCR; TCRdb keeps only in-frame clonotypes and omits some of them. Here the sample spans around 45,000 clones, roughly 84% being singletons. The sequencing used CD4+ or CD8+ T cells sorted from blood, collected in a trial of the OX40 agonist ivuxolimab. These receptors all come from an adult with an advanced solid tumor such as melanoma, head and neck, liver or kidney cancer. CDR3s include the opening cysteine and the closing phenylalanine or tryptophan. The D gene is left open where the match is weak. Size is omitted from some rows. Given values are once, few, many or a class for expanded clones.

TRBJ2-7	NA	TRBD2	TRBV10-3	CAISLAGGPQQYF	TGTGCCATCAGCCTAGCGGGAGGGCCTCAGCAGTACTTC
TRBJ2-6	NA	NA	TRBV21-1	CASSNMGPRGSTGANVLTF	TGTGCCAGCAGCAATATGGGACCTCGGGGAAGCACTGGGGCCAACGTCCTGACTTTC
TRBJ1-5	NA	NA	TRBV5-5	CASSAPGSNQPQHF	TGTGCCAGCAGTGCGCCGGGCAGCAATCAGCCCCAGCATTTT
TRBJ1-5	NA	NA	TRBV7-8	CASSLSWNQPQHF	TGTGCCAGCAGCTTAAGCTGGAATCAGCCCCAGCATTTT
TRBJ1-2	NA	TRBD1	TRBV7-2	CASSTRQGSYGYTF	TGTGCCAGCAGCACCCGACAGGGCTCCTATGGCTACACCTTC
TRBJ1-1	NA	NA	TRBV10-3	CAIRGMGTEAFF	TGTGCCATCAGAGGGATGGGCACTGAAGCTTTCTTT
TRBJ1-5	once	TRBD1	TRBV27	CASSFDRGRQPQHF	TGTGCCAGCAGTTTTGACAGGGGACGTCAGCCCCAGCATTTT
TRBJ2-7	NA	NA	TRBV6-6	CASSSPGRDTPFEQYF	TGTGCCAGCAGTTCTCCTGGTAGGGACACGCCTTTCGAGCAGTACTTC
TRBJ2-5	NA	TRBD1	TRBV29-1	CSVEVVKGAKETQYF	TGCAGCGTTGAGGTGGTGAAGGGGGCTAAAGAGACCCAGTACTTC
TRBJ2-5	NA	NA	TRBV27	CASGWGLPPETQYF	TGTGCCAGCGGTTGGGGACTCCCTCCAGAGACCCAGTACTTC